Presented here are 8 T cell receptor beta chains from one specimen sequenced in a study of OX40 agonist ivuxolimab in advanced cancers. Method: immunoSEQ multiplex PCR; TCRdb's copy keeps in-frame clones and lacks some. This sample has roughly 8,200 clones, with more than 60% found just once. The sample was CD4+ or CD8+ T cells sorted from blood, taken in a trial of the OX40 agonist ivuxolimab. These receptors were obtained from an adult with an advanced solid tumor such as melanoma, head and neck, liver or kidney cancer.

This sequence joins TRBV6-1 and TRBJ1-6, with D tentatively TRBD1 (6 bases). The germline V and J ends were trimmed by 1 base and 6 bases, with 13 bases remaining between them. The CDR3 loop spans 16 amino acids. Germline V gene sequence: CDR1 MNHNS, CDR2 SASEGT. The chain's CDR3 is CASSEVAGAFNSPLHF. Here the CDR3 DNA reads TGTGCCAGCAGTGAAGTGGCAGGGGCGTTTAATTCACCCCTCCACTTT.

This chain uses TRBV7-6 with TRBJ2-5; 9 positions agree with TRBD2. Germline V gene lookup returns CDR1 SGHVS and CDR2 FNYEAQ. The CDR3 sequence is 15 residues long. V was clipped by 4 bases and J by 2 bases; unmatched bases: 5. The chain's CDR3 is CASSSGLAKQETQYF. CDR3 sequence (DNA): TGTGCCAGCAGCTCGGGACTAGCCAAGCAAGAGACCCAGTACTTC.

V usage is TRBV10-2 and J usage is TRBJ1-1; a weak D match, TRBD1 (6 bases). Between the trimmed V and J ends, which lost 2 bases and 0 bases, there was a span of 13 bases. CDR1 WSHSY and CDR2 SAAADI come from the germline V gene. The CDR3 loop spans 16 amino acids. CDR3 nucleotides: TGCGCCAGCAGTGAGGTCCCAGGGGAGGTGAACACTGAAGCTTTCTTT. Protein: CASSEVPGEVNTEAFF.

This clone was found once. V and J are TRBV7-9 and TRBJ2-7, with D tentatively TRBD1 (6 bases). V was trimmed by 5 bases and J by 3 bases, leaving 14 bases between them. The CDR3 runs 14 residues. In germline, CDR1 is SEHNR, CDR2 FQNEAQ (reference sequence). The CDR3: CASSPAVQGYEQYF. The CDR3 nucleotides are TGTGCCAGCAGCCCCGCTGTACAGGGCTACGAGCAGTACTTC.

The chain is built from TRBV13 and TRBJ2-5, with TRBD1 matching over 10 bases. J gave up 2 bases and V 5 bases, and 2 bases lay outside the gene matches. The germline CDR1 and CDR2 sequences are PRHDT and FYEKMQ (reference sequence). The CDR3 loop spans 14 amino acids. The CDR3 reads CASSPDRGQETQYF. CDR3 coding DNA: TGTGCCAGCAGCCCGGACAGGGGGCAAGAGACCCAGTACTTC.

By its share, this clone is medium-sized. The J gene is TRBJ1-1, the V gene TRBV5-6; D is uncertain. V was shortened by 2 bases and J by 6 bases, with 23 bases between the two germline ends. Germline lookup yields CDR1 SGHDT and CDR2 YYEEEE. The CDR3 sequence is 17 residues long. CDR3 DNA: TGTGCCAGCAGCTTCGGTAAACATCGTCTTATGAATTCTGAAGCTTTCTTT. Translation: CASSFGKHRLMNSEAFF.

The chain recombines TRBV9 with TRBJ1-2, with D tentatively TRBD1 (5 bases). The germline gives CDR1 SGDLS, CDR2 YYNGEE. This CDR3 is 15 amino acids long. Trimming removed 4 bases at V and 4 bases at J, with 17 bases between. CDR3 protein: CASSPRFGGTYGYTF. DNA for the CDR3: TGTGCCAGCAGCCCCCGATTTGGGGGGACCTATGGCTACACCTTC.

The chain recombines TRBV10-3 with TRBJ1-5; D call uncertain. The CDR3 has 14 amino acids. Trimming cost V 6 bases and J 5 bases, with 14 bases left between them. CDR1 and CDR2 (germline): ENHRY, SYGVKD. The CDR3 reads CAIRGAYGDQPQHF. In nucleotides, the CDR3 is TGTGCCATCAGGGGAGCCTACGGGGATCAGCCCCAGCATTTT.